This entry is about one TCR beta chain. Antigen: not known. Sequenced with the Oncomine TCR Beta short-read assay was DNA taken from cultured CD4+ T cells. TCRdb fed the PCR reads into MiXCR, producing one record per CDR3 protein. The sample holds roughly 14,000 distinct CDR3 sequences, 55% to 75% seen once. The sample is drawn from a study of vaccination and CD4 T cells after COVID-19. Study as a whole: In culture, cells were exposed to overlapping spike peptides from SARS-CoV-2, HCoV-NL63, HCoV-OC43 and HCoV-229E.

The treatment was: approximately nine-day PBMC culture with coronavirus spike peptide pools or control peptides (ViraFEST assay). Germline-derived CDR1 and CDR2 are MNHNS and SASEGT. The CDR3 runs 14 residues. Trimming shortened V by 3 bases and J by 4 bases, and 11 bases separated the two germline ends. The sequenced sample was CD4+ T cells from blood, cultured in vitro. The TCR was taken from a human donor who had recovered from COVID-19. The chain carries TRBV6-1 and TRBJ2-3; D is perhaps TRBD1 (6 bases). The DNA of the CDR3 is TGTGCCAGCAGTGACAGGGGTGGTCCAGATACGCAGTATTTT. Translated: CASSDRGGPDTQYF.